What follows are 14 T cell receptor beta chains derived from one specimen sequenced in a study of shared clonotypes between healthy human individuals. Measured with immunoSEQ multiplex PCR; TCRdb has only the in-frame clones, and not every one. The profile covers about 2.3 million clones, with 85% to 95% appearing a single time and 0.37% taken by the ten largest. Sequences were obtained from naive CD4+ T cells from PBMCs. Sample subset: CD45RA+ positively selected. Every receptor here comes from a man aged 18-30 years in good health. Some clones in this sample may be carry-over from other donors' samples.

The chain combines TRBV7-9 with TRBJ2-5; 12 nucleotides line up with TRBD2. V was pared by 5 bases and J by 3 bases, with 7 bases of the junction left unmatched. The CDR3 is 16 amino acids. Germline CDR1 reads SEHNR; CDR2 reads FQNEAQ (reference sequence). CDR3 in DNA: TGTGCCAGCAGCCCCAAGACTAGCGGGAGAGAAGAGACCCAGTACTTC. It yields the protein CASSPKTSGREETQYF.

The chain has TRBV4-2 and TRBJ1-2; 7 bases are shared with TRBD1. Trimming at V came to 0 bases and at J to 5 bases, leaving 6 bases not matched to a gene. Germline V gene sequence: CDR1 LGHNA, CDR2 YNFKEQ. CDR3 length equals 15 residues. The CDR3 coding sequence is TGTGCCAGCAGCCAAGATCGGACAGGACCTTATGGCTACACCTTC. It encodes CASSQDRTGPYGYTF.

This clone appeared a few times. The chain carries TRBV5-1 and TRBJ1-1; D is possibly TRBD1 (6 bases). The CDR3 loop spans 14 amino acids. Germline CDR1 SGHRS, CDR2 YFSETQ. The ends were cut back, 4 bases at V and 1 base at J, with 11 bases in the middle. As DNA, the CDR3 is TGCGCCAGCAGCACCCAGGGGACGAACACTGAAGCTTTCTTT. Translated, it gives CASSTQGTNTEAFF. The full variable domain, with the rest looked up from reference TRBV5-1 and TRBJ1-1, is KAGVTQTPRYLIKTRGQQVTLSCSPISGHRSVSWYQQTPGQGLQFLFEYFSETQRNKGNFPGRFSGRQFSNSRSEMNVSTLELGDSALYLCASSTQGTNTEAFFGQGTRLTVV.

The chain joins TRBV7-9 to TRBJ1-2, with D perhaps TRBD1 (6 bases). The V gene lost 9 bases and the J gene lost 6 bases, with 8 bases spanning the gap. This CDR3 is built from 10 residues. Germline CDR1 SEHNR, CDR2 FQNEAQ (reference sequence). CDR3 DNA: TGTGCCAGACACAGGGATGGCTACACCTTC. This gives the protein CARHRDGYTF. Complete variable domain (other parts from reference TRBV7-9 and TRBJ1-2): DTGVSQNPRHKITKRGQNVTFRCDPISEHNRLYWYRQTLGQGPEFLTYFQNEAQLEKSRLLSDRFSAERPKGSFSTLEIQRTEQGDSAMYLCARHRDGYTFGSGTRLTVV.

V usage is TRBV11-2 and J usage is TRBJ2-7; possible D gene TRBD2, 6 bases. CDR1 is SGHAT, CDR2 FQNNGV, per germline. V lost 4 bases, J lost 0 bases, and 10 bases lay in between. This CDR3 comprises 14 residues. The CDR3 DNA follows: TGTGCCAGCAGCTCGGGCGGGGCCTCCTACGAGCAGTACTTC. Protein: CASSSGGASYEQYF. The full variable domain, completed using reference TRBV11-2 and TRBJ2-7, is EAGVAQSPRYKIIEKRQSVAFWCNPISGHATLYWYQQILGQGPKLLIQFQNNGVVDDSQLPKDRFSAERLKGVDSTLKIQPAKLEDSAVYLCASSSGGASYEQYFGPGTRLTVT.

The rearrangement uses TRBV7-9 and TRBJ2-1, with D tentatively TRBD2 (6 bases). The CDR3 runs 15 residues. CDR1 is SEHNR and CDR2 is FQNEAQ in the germline V gene (reference sequence). Trimming shortened V by 5 bases and J by 3 bases, and 14 bases separated the two germline ends. The DNA of the CDR3 is TGTGCCAGCAGCCCCCACGGGACTCTCTACAATGAGCAGTTCTTC. Protein product: CASSPHGTLYNEQFF.

J is TRBJ1-5 and V is TRBV28, with 7 nucleotides matching TRBD1. After removal of 7 bases from V and 1 base from J, the junction contained 19 bases not matched to a gene. The CDR3 is made up of 19 amino acids. The germline CDR1 and CDR2 sequences are MDHEN and SYDVKM. The CDR3 nucleotides read TGTGCCAGCATCCTACGAATCGGCAGGGGGGCTAAGAGCAATCAGCCCCAGCATTTT. Encoded protein: CASILRIGRGAKSNQPQHF.

The V call is TRBV6-5, the J call TRBJ2-7; 7 positions match TRBD2. With V trimmed by 5 bases and J by 2 bases, 9 bases remained unmatched. The CDR3 spans 15 residues. The germline V gene encodes CDR1 MNHEY and CDR2 SVGAGI. CDR3 DNA: TGTGCCAGCAGTCGTACCGGGGGGATGGCCTACGAGCAGTACTTC. It translates to CASSRTGGMAYEQYF.

The chain employs TRBV5-4 and TRBJ1-1, with D uncertain. The CDR3 contains 15 residues. Between the trimmed V and J ends, which lost 0 bases and 0 bases, there was a span of 9 bases. The germline V gene has CDR1 SGHNT and CDR2 YYREEE (reference sequence). CDR3 amino acids: CASSLGVTLNTEAFF. As DNA, the CDR3 is TGTGCCAGCAGCTTGGGGGTTACCTTGAACACTGAAGCTTTCTTT.

The genes are TRBV5-5 and TRBJ2-1, with D possibly being TRBD1 (5 bases). Trimming took 1 base from V and 3 from J, leaving 11 bases between them. The V gene's germline CDR1 is SGHKS and CDR2 YYEKEE (reference sequence). This CDR3 has 15 residues. The CDR3 nucleotides read TGTGCCAGCAGCTTGAGTAGGGGCAACTACAATGAGCAGTTCTTC. It translates to CASSLSRGNYNEQFF.

V and J are TRBV15 and TRBJ2-7, with D perhaps being TRBD1 or TRBD2 (5 bases each). The germline V and J ends were trimmed by 1 base and 3 bases, with 10 bases remaining between them. The CDR3 is made up of 14 amino acids. Germline-derived CDR1 and CDR2 are LNHNV and YYDKDF (reference sequence). CDR3 in amino acids: CATSRVWGYYEQYF. The CDR3 DNA follows: TGTGCCACCAGCAGAGTTTGGGGGTACTACGAGCAGTACTTC.

This chain links TRBV19 with TRBJ1-1; 8 positions agree with TRBD1. CDR3 length: 15 residues. Per germline, CDR1 LNHDA and CDR2 SQIVND (reference sequence). The V gene end was trimmed by 4 bases and the J gene end by 5 bases; junction bases not matched to a gene: 9. CDR3 sequence: CASSRQGAGGTEAFF. In DNA, the CDR3 is TGTGCCAGTAGTAGGCAGGGGGCCGGAGGAACTGAAGCTTTCTTT.

V gene TRBV7-2 combines with J gene TRBJ1-2; 8 nucleotides match TRBD1. The CDR3 consists of 15 residues. Germline values: CDR1 SGHTA, CDR2 FQGNSA. Trimming at V came to 5 bases and at J to 0 bases, leaving 5 bases not matched to a gene. CDR3 sequence: CASSNRDRPNYGYTF. CDR3 nucleotide sequence: TGTGCCAGCAGCAACCGGGACAGGCCTAACTATGGCTACACCTTC.

This chain links TRBV28 with TRBJ2-2, with D possibly being TRBD1 (6 bases). The germline V gene encodes CDR1 MDHEN and CDR2 SYDVKM. CDR3 size: 19 residues. V was shortened by 6 bases and J by 6 bases, with 29 bases between the two germline ends. CDR3 protein: CASSGLRDKGPRVPGELFF. The CDR3 region has the DNA TGTGCCAGCAGCGGGCTCCGGGACAAGGGTCCAAGGGTGCCCGGGGAGCTGTTTTTT. The whole variable domain, remainder taken from reference TRBV28 and TRBJ2-2, is DVKVTQSSRYLVKRTGEKVFLECVQDMDHENMFWYRQDPGLGLRLIYFSYDVKMKEKGDIPEGYSVSREKKERFSLILESASTNQTSMYLCASSGLRDKGPRVPGELFFGEGSRLTVL.